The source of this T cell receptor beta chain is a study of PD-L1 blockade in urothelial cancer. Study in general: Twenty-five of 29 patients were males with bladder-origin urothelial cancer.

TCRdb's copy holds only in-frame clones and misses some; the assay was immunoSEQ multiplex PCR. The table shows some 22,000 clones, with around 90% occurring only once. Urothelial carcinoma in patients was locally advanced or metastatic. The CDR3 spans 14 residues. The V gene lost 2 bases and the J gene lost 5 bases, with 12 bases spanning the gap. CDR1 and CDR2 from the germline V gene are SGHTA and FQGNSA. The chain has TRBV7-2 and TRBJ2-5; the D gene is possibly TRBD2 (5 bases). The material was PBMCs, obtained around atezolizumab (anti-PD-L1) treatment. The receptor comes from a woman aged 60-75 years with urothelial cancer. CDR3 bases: TGTGCCAGCAGCTTATACGGGGTAGCCGAGACCCAGTACTTC. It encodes CASSLYGVAETQYF.